This T cell receptor beta chain was recovered during a study of blood T cell repertoires in COVID-19. Germline-derived CDR1 and CDR2 are SGHTA and FQGNSA. The V end lost 3 bases, the J end lost 5 bases, and 14 bases lay between the germline ends. The CDR3 extends over 15 amino acids. The data were produced by immunoSEQ multiplex PCR, yet TCRdb's version contains in-frame clones alone and is incomplete. The data contain under 100,000 clones, around 80% of them singletons. Sequenced sample: peripheral blood. The gene calls are TRBV7-2 and TRBJ2-1; D perhaps matches TRBD2 (7 bases). The TCR was taken from a man in his 60s with acute or convalescent COVID-19. The CDR3 is CASSFRGGADNEQFF. The DNA of the CDR3 is TGTGCCAGCAGCTTTAGAGGGGGGGCGGACAATGAGCAGTTCTTC.